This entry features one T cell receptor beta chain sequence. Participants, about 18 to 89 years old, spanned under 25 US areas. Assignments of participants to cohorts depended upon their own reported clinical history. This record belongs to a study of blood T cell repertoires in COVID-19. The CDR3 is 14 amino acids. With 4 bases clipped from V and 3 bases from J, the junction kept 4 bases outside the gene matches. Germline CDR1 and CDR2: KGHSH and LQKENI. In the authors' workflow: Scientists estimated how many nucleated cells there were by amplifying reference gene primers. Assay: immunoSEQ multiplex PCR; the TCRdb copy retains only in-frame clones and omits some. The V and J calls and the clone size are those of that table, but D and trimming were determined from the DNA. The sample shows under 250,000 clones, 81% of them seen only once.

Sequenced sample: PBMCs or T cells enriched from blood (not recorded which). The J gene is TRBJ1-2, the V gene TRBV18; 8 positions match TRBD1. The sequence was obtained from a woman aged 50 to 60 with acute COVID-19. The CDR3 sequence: CASSQGQADYGYTF. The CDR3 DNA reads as TGTGCCAGCTCACAGGGACAGGCTGACTATGGCTACACCTTC.